These 11 T cell receptor beta chains were all obtained from the same sample, sequenced in a study of cytomegalovirus exposure and HLA in healthy donors. The PCR made use of 60 Vbeta and 13 Jbeta primers. Sequencing used immunoSEQ multiplex PCR; TCRdb keeps in-frame clones, though not all of them. The sample carries around 140,000 clones, roughly 80% recorded once. What was sequenced was PBMCs. The receptors were sampled from a man aged 35 to 55 in good health and CMV-seronegative.

CDR3 nucleotide sequence: TGCGCCAGCAGCCATGGTCTAGCCGGCACCGGGGAGCTGTTTTTT. Its protein product is CASSHGLAGTGELFF. This chain joins TRBV4-1 and TRBJ2-2; a possible D gene is TRBD2 (5 bases). Germline-derived CDR1 and CDR2 are MGHRA and YSYEKL. Between the trimmed V and J ends, which lost 3 bases and 4 bases, there was a span of 12 bases. The CDR3 consists of 15 residues.

The genes are TRBV5-1 and TRBJ2-1; no clear D gene. CDR1 and CDR2 (germline): SGHRS, YFSETQ. This CDR3 is built from 13 residues. V lost 3 bases to trimming and J lost 6 bases, with 10 bases between them. CDR3 sequence: CASSSVPSNEQFF. The CDR3 bases are TGCGCCAGCAGCTCCGTGCCGAGCAATGAGCAGTTCTTC.

The chain carries TRBV5-1 and TRBJ1-2, with TRBD1 matching 9 bases. The germline CDR1 and CDR2 sequences are SGHRS and YFSETQ. The V gene end was trimmed by 3 bases and the J gene end by 0 bases; junction bases not matched to a gene: 6. The CDR3 sequence is 16 residues long. The CDR3 DNA is TGCGCCAGCAGCTCGGGACAGGGCCTATCTAACTATGGCTACACCTTC. Its protein product is CASSSGQGLSNYGYTF. Looking up the rest from reference TRBV5-1 and TRBJ1-2 gives the full variable domain: KAGVTQTPRYLIKTRGQQVTLSCSPISGHRSVSWYQQTPGQGLQFLFEYFSETQRNKGNFPGRFSGRQFSNSRSEMNVSTLELGDSALYLCASSSGQGLSNYGYTFGSGTRLTVV.

The chain links TRBV28 to TRBJ2-1; 7 bases are shared with TRBD1. CDR3 length: 14 amino acids. Germline assignment: CDR1 MDHEN and CDR2 SYDVKM. V shed 2 bases and J 4 bases; nucleotides not matched to a gene: 2. For the CDR3, the DNA is TGTGCCAGCAGTTTAGACAGGGAGTACAATGAGCAGTTCTTC. Protein: CASSLDREYNEQFF.

The chain combines TRBV27 with TRBJ1-2; no reliable D call. The germline V gene encodes CDR1 MNHEY and CDR2 SMNVEV (reference sequence). This CDR3 spans 14 amino acids. V shed 5 bases and J shed 5 bases, with 15 bases lying between them. CDR3 amino acids: CASSPRRTGYGYTF. CDR3 nucleotide sequence: TGTGCCAGCAGTCCCCGGCGGACTGGGTATGGCTACACCTTC.

The DNA for the CDR3 is TGTGCCAGCAGTTACAGTCAGGGGGCGGGAGGCTACACCTTC. Its translation: CASSYSQGAGGYTF. V usage is TRBV6-5 and J usage is TRBJ1-2; TRBD1 agrees at 8 bases. Germline V gene data show CDR1 as MNHEY and CDR2 as SVGAGI. V lost 2 bases to trimming and J lost 8 bases; unmatched junction nucleotides: 7. The CDR3 consists of 14 residues.

The genes are TRBV13 and TRBJ1-5; D call uncertain. Trimming cost V 3 bases and J 0 bases, with 9 bases left between them. CDR3 length equals 15 residues. The germline CDR1 and CDR2 sequences are PRHDT and FYEKMQ (reference sequence). The CDR3 reads CASSLGRYSNQPQHF. For the CDR3, the DNA is TGTGCCAGCAGCTTGGGCAGATATAGCAATCAGCCCCAGCATTTT.

The genes are TRBV7-9 and TRBJ1-1; D remains ambiguous. The germline CDR1 and CDR2 sequences are SEHNR and FQNEAQ (reference sequence). Trimming pared 4 bases from V and 4 bases from J, leaving 16 bases between. This CDR3 comprises 15 residues. The CDR3 DNA reads as TGTGCCAGCAGCTCCGGGCGGGGTGGAGGCACTGAAGCTTTCTTT. It is translated as CASSSGRGGGTEAFF.

This clone has a single count. The chain employs TRBV5-1 and TRBJ2-5, with 9 bases identical to TRBD2. The CDR3 runs to 16 residues. Germline CDR1 reads SGHRS; CDR2 reads YFSETQ. V dropped 0 bases and J dropped 5; count of bases not matched to a gene: 8. The CDR3 loop is CASSLAPRGGQETQYF. CDR3 bases: TGCGCCAGCAGCTTGGCCCCGCGGGGGGGGCAGGAGACCCAGTACTTC.

DNA for the CDR3: TGTGCCAGCAGTTACTCACTAGCGGGGCGAGAGACCCAGTACTTC. Translating it yields CASSYSLAGRETQYF. The V and J genes are TRBV6-5 and TRBJ2-5, with 10 nucleotides matching TRBD2. The germline gives CDR1 MNHEY, CDR2 SVGAGI. CDR3 length: 15 amino acids. V was pared by 0 bases and J by 4 bases, with 2 bases of the junction left unmatched.

The chain is built from TRBV9 and TRBJ1-1, with D possibly matching TRBD1 (5 bases). Trimming shortened V by 0 bases and J by 7 bases, and 10 bases separated the two germline ends. The CDR3 loop spans 13 amino acids. Germline CDR1 and CDR2: SGDLS and YYNGEE. The CDR3 DNA sequence: TGTGCCAGCAGCGTAGTCACAGGTGTTGAAGCTTTCTTT. This encodes CASSVVTGVEAFF.